The source of this T cell receptor (beta chain) is a study of identical twins. A universal primer binding site was introduced by template switching. The final cDNA contained unique molecular identifiers. MiXCR, applied by TCRdb to the 5' RACE reads, yields one record per CDR3 protein. In the table there are 1.5 million to 2 million distinct CDR3 sequences, 25% to 35% of which are singletons. This CDR3 has 15 amino acids. Germline loops: CDR1 LNHNV, CDR2 YYDKDF (reference sequence). Study-wide findings and caveats: Conclusions leaned on cross-sectional statistical analysis and did not track the same donors over time.

This clonotype was counted only a few times. Its antigen is as yet unknown. One end of the junction is discordant with germline, which a read error may explain. The chain joins TRBV15 to TRBJ1-5; D is undetermined. The sequencing sample was made of cord blood. This TCR was recovered from a newborn girl in good health. CDR3 nucleotide sequence: TGTGCAACCAGCAGAGATCTCGGGGGCAATCAGCCCCAGCATTTT. It yields the protein CATSRDLGGNQPQHF.